The 17 T cell receptor beta chains below were found in one sample sequenced in a study of shared clonotypes between healthy human individuals. Naivety among CD8 cells was defined by CD45RO negativity and positive CCR7 selection, thereby excluding terminally differentiated effector memory CD45RA+ cells. The data were produced by immunoSEQ multiplex PCR, yet TCRdb's version contains in-frame clones alone and is incomplete. The sample has roughly 2,000,000 clones, about 95% seen once. The sample comprised naive CD8+ T cells sorted from blood. The receptors come from a man aged 18 to 30 in good health.

The chain is built from TRBV27 and TRBJ2-5; TRBD1 is a possible D gene (6 bases). The CDR3 extends over 14 amino acids. V shed 7 bases and J shed 5 bases, with 17 bases lying between them. Germline V gene sequence: CDR1 MNHEY, CDR2 SMNVEV (reference sequence). The CDR3 nucleotides are TGTGCCAGCAAGCCGACAGGACCCATGGAGACCCAGTACTTC. It codes for CASKPTGPMETQYF.

The chain couples TRBV19 to TRBJ2-5; 8 nucleotides match TRBD1. Germline loops: CDR1 LNHDA, CDR2 SQIVND (reference sequence). This CDR3 region has 15 residues. V shed 4 bases and J 3 bases; nucleotides not matched to a gene: 7. This CDR3 is CASSTSLTGEETQYF. CDR3 nucleotides: TGTGCCAGTAGTACCTCCCTGACAGGGGAAGAGACCCAGTACTTC. Full variable domain (outside the CDR3, taken from reference TRBV19 and TRBJ2-5): DGGITQSPKYLFRKEGQNVTLSCEQNLNHDAMYWYRQDPGQGLRLIYYSQIVNDFQKGDIAEGYSVSREKKESFPLTVTSAQKNPTAFYLCASSTSLTGEETQYFGPGTRLLVL.

V usage is TRBV27 and J usage is TRBJ2-7, with a weak D call TRBD1 (6 bases). The ends were cut back, 3 bases at V and 6 bases at J, with 12 bases in the middle. CDR3 length: 13 amino acids. CDR1 is MNHEY and CDR2 is SMNVEV in the germline V gene (reference sequence). The CDR3 is CASSLTGSFEQYF. DNA of the CDR3: TGTGCCAGCAGTTTGACAGGATCTTTCGAGCAGTACTTC.

The CDR3 DNA is TGCGCCAGCAGCCAAGATCCGGGACTAAGCTACAATGAGCAGTTCTTC. Translating gives CASSQDPGLSYNEQFF. The chain employs TRBV4-3 and TRBJ2-1; 7 bases fit TRBD2. This CDR3 has 16 residues. Germline V gene lookup returns CDR1 LGHNA and CDR2 YSLEER. V shed 0 bases, J shed 3 bases, and the junction held 5 bases outside the gene matches.

The CDR3 sequence is CASSLESAGEQFF. For the CDR3, the DNA is TGTGCCAGCAGCTTGGAAAGCGCCGGTGAGCAGTTCTTC. V usage is TRBV5-6 and J usage is TRBJ2-1; no definite D call. The germline gives CDR1 SGHDT, CDR2 YYEEEE. The CDR3 is 13 residues long. Trimming took 0 bases from V and 9 from J, leaving 10 bases between them.

V and J are TRBV2 and TRBJ2-7; possibly TRBD2 for D (5 bases). The germline gives CDR1 SNHLY, CDR2 FYNNEI. CDR3 size: 14 residues. V was trimmed by 7 bases and J by 0 bases, leaving 13 bases between them. The CDR3 nucleotides are TGTGCCAGCACCGGGAAGCGCAGCTCCTACGAGCAGTACTTC. Translated: CASTGKRSSYEQYF.

J is TRBJ1-5 and V is TRBV20-1; D is unclear. CDR3 length: 11 residues. Per the germline V gene, CDR1 is DFQATT and CDR2 is SNEGSKA (reference sequence). Trimming took 1 base from V and 11 from J, leaving 9 bases between them. CDR3 loop: CSARVREAQHF. CDR3 bases: TGCAGTGCTAGAGTTCGGGAGGCCCAGCATTTT.

Only one count was recorded for this clone. The chain links TRBV5-7 to TRBJ1-6, with D perhaps TRBD1 (5 bases). Being an ORF, TRBV5-7 has a function that is uncertain. This CDR3 contains 15 residues. Trimming took 5 bases from V and 11 from J, leaving 20 bases between them. CDR3 sequence reads: CASRTTGCPLAPLHF. The CDR3 DNA reads TGTGCCAGCAGAACTACAGGCTGCCCTCTGGCACCCCTCCACTTT.

The chain is built from TRBV7-9 and TRBJ2-4; D gene ambiguous. The CDR3 covers 13 residues. Germline V gene data show CDR1 as SEHNR and CDR2 as FQNEAQ (reference sequence). V shed 1 base and J shed 5 bases, with 6 bases lying between them. The CDR3 DNA is TGTGCCAGCAGCTTAGGGCCGGAAAACATTCAGTACTTC. It yields the protein CASSLGPENIQYF.

The chain combines TRBV12-2 with TRBJ1-2. TRBV12-2 is a pseudogene segment. CDR3 size: 18 residues. CDR3: CASRLGFGLMGIGYGYTF. The DNA for the CDR3 is TGTGCAAGTCGCTTAGGTTTTGGGTTAATGGGAATAGGCTATGGCTACACCTTC.

The genes are TRBV11-2 and TRBJ2-7; 7 bases agree with TRBD1. V lost 5 bases and J lost 3; bases outside the gene matches: 7. This CDR3 is 14 amino acids long. The germline V gene encodes CDR1 SGHAT and CDR2 FQNNGV. The CDR3 DNA sequence: TGTGCCAGCAGCCCCGGGGCAGGGGGCTACGAGCAGTACTTC. This encodes CASSPGAGGYEQYF.

The V and J genes are TRBV6-5 and TRBJ1-1; TRBD1 matches at 11 bases. Per germline, CDR1 MNHEY and CDR2 SVGAGI. Unmatched junction bases numbered 4, after V lost 0 bases and J lost 7 bases. The length of the CDR3 is 15 residues. The CDR3 spells CASSYSGGTGGEAFF. In DNA, the CDR3 is TGTGCCAGCAGTTACTCTGGGGGGACAGGGGGTGAAGCTTTCTTT.

V usage is TRBV29-1 and J usage is TRBJ1-2, with a tentative D call TRBD1 (5 bases). V was shortened by 3 bases and J by 4 bases, with 12 bases between the two germline ends. Germline CDR1 reads SQVTM; CDR2 reads ANQGSEA. This CDR3 spans 13 amino acids. The DNA of the CDR3 is TGCAGCGTTGAGTGGCAGGGTCGCTATGGCTACACCTTC. Encoded protein: CSVEWQGRYGYTF.

This clone came up once. This chain links TRBV11-2 with TRBJ2-1; 11 bases agree with TRBD2. The V and J ends lost 6 bases and 2 bases, in that order; junction bases with no gene match: 6. CDR1 is SGHAT and CDR2 is FQNNGV in the germline V gene. The CDR3 contains 16 residues. The CDR3 spells CASRDSGGATYNEQFF. In nucleotides, the CDR3 is TGTGCCAGCAGAGATAGCGGGGGGGCCACCTACAATGAGCAGTTCTTC.

This sequence joins TRBV6-5 and TRBJ1-3, with D possibly being TRBD1 (5 bases). V was shortened by 4 bases and J by 2 bases, with 12 bases between the two germline ends. Per germline, CDR1 MNHEY and CDR2 SVGAGI. The CDR3 covers 15 residues. In DNA, the CDR3 is TGTGCCAGCAGTTTATCGGGGGAAACTGGAAACACCATATATTTT. Amino acid sequence: CASSLSGETGNTIYF.

This rearrangement joins TRBV4-1 to TRBJ2-7, with D possibly being TRBD2 (6 bases). This CDR3 is 15 amino acids long. V gave up 0 bases and J gave up 4 bases, with 13 bases separating them. CDR1 is MGHRA, CDR2 YSYEKL, per germline. DNA for the CDR3: TGCGCCAGCAGCCAAGAGGCCTTTGGGGGGTACGAGCAGTACTTC. Encoded protein: CASSQEAFGGYEQYF.

In the case of this clone: The sample holds other DNA sequences that translate to the same CDR3. The chain is built from TRBV6-5 and TRBJ2-7; D is ambiguous. Germline CDR1 MNHEY, CDR2 SVGAGI. Trimming removed 6 bases at V and 3 bases at J, with 9 bases between. The CDR3 is 12 amino acids. CDR3 coding DNA: TGTGCCAGCAGCCCCGTCCTCTACGAGCAGTACTTC. Translated, it gives CASSPVLYEQYF.